One and the same sample provided the 8 T cell receptor beta chains below, sequenced in a study of blood T cell repertoires in COVID-19. Sequencing was performed with immunoSEQ multiplex PCR; in TCRdb, only in-frame clones are kept and a portion is missing. This table holds approximately 64,000 clones, 70% to 90% found once. The sample was peripheral blood. The receptor source for this set is a man aged 65-85 years with acute or convalescent COVID-19.

The chain carries TRBV9 and TRBJ1-5; D may be TRBD1 (5 bases). CDR3 length: 14 residues. The germline gives CDR1 SGDLS, CDR2 YYNGEE. V lost 1 base and J 2 bases, leaving 7 bases between the germline ends. The CDR3 sequence: CASSVQGGNQPQHF. CDR3 sequence (DNA): TGTGCCAGCAGCGTACAGGGTGGCAATCAGCCCCAGCATTTT.

The sample holds a few counts of this clone. The chain combines TRBV3-1 (or the pseudogene TRBV3-2) with TRBJ1-1, with D perhaps TRBD1 (5 bases). The germline V gene has CDR1 LGHDT and CDR2 YNNKEL (reference sequence). The V and J ends lost 7 bases and 4 bases respectively, with 7 bases between them. The CDR3 sequence is 11 residues long. DNA for the CDR3: TGTGCCAGCATCGGGGGCACTGAAGCTTTCTTT. Translating gives CASIGGTEAFF.

This clone has just one count. The V gene is TRBV6-4, the J gene TRBJ2-7; 13 bases line up with TRBD2. The CDR3 contains 17 residues. The J segment lost 0 bases and the V segment lost 0 bases, leaving 2 bases of the junction unmatched. Per the germline V gene, CDR1 is MRHNA and CDR2 is SNTAGT. CDR3 DNA sequence: TGTGCCAGCAGTGACTCGGGACTAGCGGGGAGCTCCTACGAGCAGTACTTC. Protein: CASSDSGLAGSSYEQYF.

This clone was detected only once. The chain links TRBV4-1 to TRBJ1-2, with D possibly matching TRBD1 (6 bases). The germline gives CDR1 MGHRA, CDR2 YSYEKL. Trimming cost V 1 base and J 1 base, with 19 bases left between them. There are 18 residues in the CDR3. The CDR3 DNA sequence: TGCGCCAGCAGCCAAGTGTTCCAATATGGACAGCATAACTATGGCTACACCTTC. Its protein product is CASSQVFQYGQHNYGYTF.

V usage is TRBV4-1 and J usage is TRBJ1-5, with no clear D. V gave up 3 bases and J gave up 5 bases, with 8 bases separating them. Looked up from germline, CDR1 is MGHRA and CDR2 is YSYEKL. CDR3 length: 13 amino acids. Written as DNA, the CDR3 is TGCGCCAGCAGCCACTATCGAGATCAGCCCCAGCATTTT. Protein: CASSHYRDQPQHF.

The chain couples TRBV7-8 to TRBJ1-5; 8 nucleotides agree with TRBD1. The CDR3 spans 17 residues. V shed 3 bases, J shed 5 bases, and the junction held 12 bases outside the gene matches. From germline, CDR1 is SGHVS and CDR2 FQNEAQ. The CDR3 sequence is CASSFGRFRTGHQPQHF. The CDR3 bases are TGTGCCAGCAGCTTTGGAAGATTTCGGACAGGGCATCAGCCCCAGCATTTT.

The chain has TRBV6-2 or TRBV6-3 and TRBJ1-2, with D hard to call. Germline assignment: CDR1 MNHEY and CDR2 SVGEGT. V was pared by 0 bases and J by 4 bases, with 12 bases between. The CDR3 runs to 15 residues. CDR3 DNA: TGTGCCAGCAGTTACTCAAGCGGCACCCTCTATGGCTACACCTTC. It yields the protein CASSYSSGTLYGYTF.

This chain links TRBV10-3 with TRBJ1-3; 8 nucleotides line up with TRBD1. This CDR3 is built from 17 residues. CDR1 ENHRY and CDR2 SYGVKD come from the germline V gene. V gave up 6 bases and J gave up 2 bases; unmatched junction bases: 12. DNA of the CDR3: TGTGCCATCAGAAGCGACAGGGGTGGGTTAGCTGGAAACACCATATATTTT. Encoded protein: CAIRSDRGGLAGNTIYF.